This record looks at one TCR beta chain sequence and its context. Only a few counts were recorded for this clone. The antigen it recognizes is unknown. No qualities accompany the bases; no much larger clone lies one base away. Unmatched junction bases come to 5, with V trimmed by 5 bases and J by 5 bases. CDR1 and CDR2 (LNHNV, YYDKDF) derive from the germline V gene (reference sequence). Counted from cysteine to phenylalanine, this CDR3 has 14 amino acids. Just the 42-base CDR3 DNA is kept, in frame starting at base 1. This sample is drawn from a study of CD8+ T cells in alopecia areata (dated by TCRdb to between 2017 and 2018). About the full investigation: The treated patients took part in an open-label pilot trial in which moderate-to-severe alopecia areata was treated with oral tofacitinib at 5 to 10 mg twice daily. Patients stayed on tofacitinib for 6 to 18 months and then had 6 months of follow-up off drug so that delayed response and recurrence could be assessed. For the treated patients, the SALT score, which quantifies what percentage of scalp surface area is affected, served as the measure of disease severity. The study used high-throughput TCRbeta sequencing to examine T cell clonal expansion in alopecia areata, in both the C3H/HeJ mouse model and human patients. In humans, TCRbeta sequencing was performed on scalp tissue and on sorted CD4+ and CD8+ peripheral blood T cells from healthy controls and from patients with patchy or totalis/universalis alopecia areata. Biopsies were taken from tofacitinib-treated patients at baseline and again at 4 and 24 weeks into treatment, and several of those patients also had a later scalp biopsy. Scalp clonality was compared among normal scalp (n=4), patchy alopecia areata scalp (n=8), and alopecia totalis/universalis scalp (n=8). RNA came from the PAXgene miRNA kit for fixed scalp, the miRNeasy kit for PBMCs, and the RNeasy kit for mouse skin. TCRbeta CDR3 regions were amplified by immunoSEQ multiplex PCR using 35 Vbeta forward and 13 Jbeta reverse primers. On the study overall, not on this receptor specifically: Compared with normal scalp, lesional scalp had higher clonality and more expanded CD8+ clones, particularly in alopecia totalis/universalis, a pattern that suggests antigenic drive. Resident alphabeta T cells in normal human skin are also sequenced, complicating scalp TCR repertoire analysis, unlike mouse skin dominated by gammadelta T cells. During tofacitinib treatment, many expanded lesional clones stuck around in both scalp and blood, and this persistence may partly explain why relapse happens after treatment is stopped. TCR sequences shared between patients were less clear than in mice, possibly partly because of HLA diversity in the patient population. The treated cohort was small, with a single nonresponder, so links between baseline CD8+ expansion and response need larger studies. Tofacitinib significantly lowered scalp clonality and the number of expanded CD8+ clones among the top 100 scalp clones.

Library construction relied on the immunoSEQ multiplex PCR assay. For TCR sequencing, RNA was extracted from every sample and reverse transcribed into cDNA to serve as template. First-strand cDNA was synthesized with SuperScript III using a 2:1 mix of oligo-dT and random hexamers. A synthetic immune receptor repertoire was used to gauge amplification bias, and whatever bias remained was removed computationally. The authors' pipeline ran thus. Raw reads were preprocessed to remove errors, and CDR3 was defined according to IMGT conventions as the region from the conserved cysteine to phenylalanine. Clonality was computed by normalizing Shannon entropy by log2 of the number of productive unique TCRs and subtracting the result from 1. Whether each scalp clone was CD4 or CD8 was inferred by checking scalp TCRbeta sequences against the CD4 and CD8 repertoires from sorted blood. Held by TCRdb, this immuneACCESS table contains in-frame sequences only and omits some clones. Under half of the omission traces to an unresolved V gene where checked; the cause of the rest is unknown. Clone size and V and J calls were adopted from that table, with D and trimming inferred from the DNA. The sample contains around 160,000 clones, around 59% of them found a single time. The top ten hold 12% to 15% of the sample.

The time point label, as the study defines it: about 25 weeks on oral tofacitinib. The label giving this sample's treatment or condition can be read as: oral pan-JAK inhibitor, 5-10 mg twice daily. Lesional scalp punch biopsies and peripheral blood were collected from alopecia areata patients. PBMCs were isolated by density centrifugation and stained for CD3, CD4 and CD8, after which CD4+ and CD8+ T cells were sorted on a FACSAria. The sample was CD4+ T cells sorted from blood, taken at week 24, from a patient treated with tofacitinib. The TCR sequence derives from a human donor with alopecia areata. The sequence is built from TRBV15 and TRBJ1-4, with 7 bases aligning to TRBD1. The DNA sequence is given as TGTGCCACCAGCGGAAGGGACAGCAATGAAAAACTGTTTTTT. This gives the protein CATSGRDSNEKLFF.